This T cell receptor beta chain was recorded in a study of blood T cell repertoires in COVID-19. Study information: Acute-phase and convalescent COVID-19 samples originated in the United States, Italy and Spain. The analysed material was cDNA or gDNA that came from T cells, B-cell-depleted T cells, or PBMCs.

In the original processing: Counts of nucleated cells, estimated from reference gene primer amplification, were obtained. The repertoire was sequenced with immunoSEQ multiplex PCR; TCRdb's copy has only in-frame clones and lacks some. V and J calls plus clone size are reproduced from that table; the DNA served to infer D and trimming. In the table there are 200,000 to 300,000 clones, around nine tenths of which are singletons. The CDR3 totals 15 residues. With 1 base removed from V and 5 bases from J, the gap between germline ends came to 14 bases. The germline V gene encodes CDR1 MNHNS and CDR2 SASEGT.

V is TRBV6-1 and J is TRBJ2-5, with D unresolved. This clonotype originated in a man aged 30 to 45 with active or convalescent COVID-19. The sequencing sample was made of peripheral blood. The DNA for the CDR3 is TGTGCCAGCAGTGAAGAGAACGTTCAGTGGGAGACCCAGTACTTC. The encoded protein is CASSEENVQWETQYF.